The entry below describes one T cell receptor beta chain. Its target is not known. This record comes from a study of shared clonotypes between healthy human individuals. Overall study context: Researchers assigned three CD4 naive, three CD4 memory, two CD8 naive and one CD8 memory plate to each donor. Study observations and caveats: The study generally estimated greater richness for naive than memory subsets.

The CDR3 extends over 15 amino acids. V trimming: 3 bases; J trimming: 7 bases; junction bases outside the gene matches: 11. Germline V gene lookup returns CDR1 MDHEN and CDR2 SYDVKM. Positively selected for CCR7, the CD45RO-negative cells used as naive CD8 cells excluded terminally differentiated effector memory CD45RA+ cells. All the donors were Caucasian adults who lived in Nashville, Tennessee. Here immunoSEQ multiplex PCR was the method, and the copy in TCRdb shows in-frame clones only, minus some. The sample lists under 1 million clones, 90% to 98% occurring once. Source material: naive CD8+ T cells sorted from blood. The sequence was obtained from a man aged 25-45 years in good health. The chain couples TRBV28 to TRBJ2-7; TRBD2 matches at 8 bases. Here the CDR3 reads CASSFWREDRWEQYF. As DNA, the CDR3 is TGTGCCAGCAGTTTTTGGCGGGAGGACCGATGGGAGCAGTACTTC.